This TCR beta chain was found in a study of T cell repertoires in cytomegalovirus infection. Study as a whole: Peptides in the study included HLA-C-restricted and HLA-B-restricted CMV epitopes. Public TCR beta signatures indicated both CMV infection and matching HLA type. Overall study results and limits: Cumulative frequency of public TCR beta families picked out carriers of CMV plus the relevant HLA.

The sample holds many counts of this clonotype. Its antigen is unidentified. Each CDR3 protein gets one entry after TCRdb re-called the reads with MiXCR. The sample has roughly 990,000 distinct CDR3 sequences; 25% to 40% are singletons. This specimen was cultured CD8+ T cells from PBMCs, taken from culture after CMV antigen stimulation. The clonotype comes from a human donor in good health (CMV status not recorded). Some clones in this sample may be carry-over from other donors' samples.

The CDR3 DNA reads as TGCAGCGTTTCCTACAATGAGCAGTTCTTC. Protein sequence: CSVSYNEQFF. J is TRBJ2-1 and V is TRBV29-1; no reliable D call. Germline V gene data show CDR1 as SQVTM and CDR2 as ANQGSEA. V shed 5 bases and J shed 1 base, with 0 bases lying between them. The CDR3 is 10 amino acids.